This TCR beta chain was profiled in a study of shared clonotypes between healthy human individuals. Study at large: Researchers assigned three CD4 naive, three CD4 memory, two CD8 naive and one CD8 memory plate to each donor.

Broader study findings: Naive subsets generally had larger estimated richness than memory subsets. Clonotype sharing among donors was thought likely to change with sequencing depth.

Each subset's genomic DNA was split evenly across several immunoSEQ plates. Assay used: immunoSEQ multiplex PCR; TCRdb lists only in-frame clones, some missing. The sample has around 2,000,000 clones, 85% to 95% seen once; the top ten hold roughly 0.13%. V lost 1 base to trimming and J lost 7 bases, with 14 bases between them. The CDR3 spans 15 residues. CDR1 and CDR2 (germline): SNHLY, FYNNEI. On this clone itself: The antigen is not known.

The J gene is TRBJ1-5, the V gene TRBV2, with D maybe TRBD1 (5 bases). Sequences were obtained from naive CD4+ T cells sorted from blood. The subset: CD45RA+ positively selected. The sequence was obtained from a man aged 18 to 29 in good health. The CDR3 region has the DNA TGTGCCAGCAGTGAAGACACCGTGGGGGAACAGCCCCAGCATTTT. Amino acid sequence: CASSEDTVGEQPQHF.